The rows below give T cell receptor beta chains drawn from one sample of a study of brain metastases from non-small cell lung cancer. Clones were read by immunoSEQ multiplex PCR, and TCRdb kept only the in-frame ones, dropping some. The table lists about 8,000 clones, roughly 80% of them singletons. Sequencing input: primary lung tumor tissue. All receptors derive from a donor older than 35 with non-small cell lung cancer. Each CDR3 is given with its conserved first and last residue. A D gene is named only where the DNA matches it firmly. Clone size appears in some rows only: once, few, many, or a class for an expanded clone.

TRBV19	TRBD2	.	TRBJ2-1	TGTGCCAGTCAAATTAGCGGGGGCCGAGAGCAGTTCTTC	CASQISGGREQFF
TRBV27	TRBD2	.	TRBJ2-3	TGTGCCAGCAGTTTTGGGACTAGCGGGAACACAGATACGCAGTATTTT	CASSFGTSGNTDTQYF
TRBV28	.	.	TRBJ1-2	TGTGCCAGCAGTTTAACTGGCCCGGAAGCTAACTATGGCTACACCTTC	CASSLTGPEANYGYTF
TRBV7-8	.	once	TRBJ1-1	TGTGCCAGCAGCTTAGTAGGGGGGGGAAGCACTGAAGCTTTCTTT	CASSLVGGGSTEAFF
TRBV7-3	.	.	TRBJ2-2	TGTGCCAGCAGCTTAACAGGACTCGCGGGGGCAGGGACCGGGGAGCTGTTTTTT	CASSLTGLAGAGTGELFF
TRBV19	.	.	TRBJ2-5	TGTGCCAGTAGTAAATTGCGCGATCAAGAGACCCAGTACTTC	CASSKLRDQETQYF
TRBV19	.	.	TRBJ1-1	TGTGCCAGTAGTATAGATCATCGGTTAGTCGACGGTGAAGCTTTCTTT	CASSIDHRLVDGEAFF
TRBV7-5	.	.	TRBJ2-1	TGTGCCAGAAGCCTCCTGGGGGCCGGTGGCAATGAGCAGTTCTTC	CARSLLGAGGNEQFF
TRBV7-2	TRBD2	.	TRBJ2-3	TGTGCCAGCAGCTTCTTTAGCGGGGCTACAGATACGCAGTATTTT	CASSFFSGATDTQYF
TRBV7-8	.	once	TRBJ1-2	TGTGCCAGCAGCTTTGGGTTTGGGGGTGGCTACACCTTC	CASSFGFGGGYTF
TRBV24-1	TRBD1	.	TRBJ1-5	TGTGCCATTGGACAGGGAAGTCAGCCCCAGCATTTT	CAIGQGSQPQHF
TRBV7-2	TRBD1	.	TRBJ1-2	TGTGCCAGCAGCCCTTACTCCGGGACAGTCTATGGCTACACCTTC	CASSPYSGTVYGYTF
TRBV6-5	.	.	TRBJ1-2	TGTGCCAGCCGTCCTCAAGGGGGGGGCGGCTACACCTTC	CASRPQGGGGYTF
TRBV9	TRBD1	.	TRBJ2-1	TGTGCCAGCAGCGTAGGGACAGGCTACAATGAGCAGTTCTTC	CASSVGTGYNEQFF
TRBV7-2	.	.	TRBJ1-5	TGTGCCAGCAGTAAAACGGGCCCATATCAGCCCCAGCATTTT	CASSKTGPYQPQHF
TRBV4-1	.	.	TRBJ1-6	TGCGCCAGCAGCCAAACCGGGTCTAGTTTCTCACCCCTCCACTTT	CASSQTGSSFSPLHF
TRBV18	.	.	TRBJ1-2	TGTGCCAGCTTACCGCCGTTAGAGGCGCGCTATGGCTACACCTTC	CASLPPLEARYGYTF
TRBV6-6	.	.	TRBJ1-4	TGTGCCAGCAGTTACGGGGTAGAAAAACTGTTTTTT	CASSYGVEKLFF
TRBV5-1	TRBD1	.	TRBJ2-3	TGCGCCAGCAGCCCGACTAAGACAGGGAGCACAGATACGCAGTATTTT	CASSPTKTGSTDTQYF
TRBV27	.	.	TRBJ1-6	TGTGCCAGCGGCGTCTCTGAGAATTCACTCTTCCACTTT	CASGVSENSLFHF
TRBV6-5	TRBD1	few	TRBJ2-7	TGTGCCAGCAGCGGGACAGGAATTCCCTACGAGCAGTACTTC	CASSGTGIPYEQYF
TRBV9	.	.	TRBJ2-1	TGTGCCAGCAGCGTTGGGGAAGGCAGTAATGAGCAGTTCTTC	CASSVGEGSNEQFF
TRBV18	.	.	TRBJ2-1	TGTGCCAACTCACCTGACGGACAATCGCGCGATGAGCAGTTCTTC	CANSPDGQSRDEQFF
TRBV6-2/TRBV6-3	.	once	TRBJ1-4	TGTGCCAGCAGTTACCCACAAGAAAAACTGTTTTTT	CASSYPQEKLFF
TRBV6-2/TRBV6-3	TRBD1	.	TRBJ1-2	TGTGCCAGCAGTCAACTGGGACAGGGGGCGACTAACTATGGCTACACCTTC	CASSQLGQGATNYGYTF
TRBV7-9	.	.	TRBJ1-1	TGTGCCAGCAGCTTAGGCAGATTTGAGGGGACTGAAGCTTTCTTT	CASSLGRFEGTEAFF
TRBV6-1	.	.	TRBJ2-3	TGTGCCAGCAGTGCTTACACACCCGGTGGTTCAGATACGCAGTATTTT	CASSAYTPGGSDTQYF
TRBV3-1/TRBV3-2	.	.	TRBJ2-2	TGTGGGGGTAAGCAGGGAGCAAACACCGGGGAGCTGTTTTTT	CGGKQGANTGELFF
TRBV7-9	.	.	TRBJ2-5	TGTGCTAGCAGTATGACCGGCGAGACCCAGTACTTC	CASSMTGETQYF
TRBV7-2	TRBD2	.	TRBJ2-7	TGTGCCAGCAGCTTAGGGGCGGGGGTCGAGCAGTACTTC	CASSLGAGVEQYF
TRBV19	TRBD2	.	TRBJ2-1	TGTGCCAGTAGTAGGACTAGCGGGGGGTGGAATGAGCAGTTCTTC	CASSRTSGGWNEQFF
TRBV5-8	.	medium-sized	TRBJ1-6	TGTGCCAGCAGTCACTCACACCGGGAGAGGGGAAGCGGTTCACCCCTCCACTTT	CASSHSHRERGSGSPLHF
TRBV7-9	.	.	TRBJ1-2	TGTGCCAGCGGAGGGGTTCCCTATGGCTACACCTTT	CASGGVPYGYTF
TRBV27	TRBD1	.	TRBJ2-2	TGTGCCAGCAGTTTAGCCCAGGGGGCGCCCGGGGAGCTGTTTTTT	CASSLAQGAPGELFF
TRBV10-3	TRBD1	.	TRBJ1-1	TGTGCCTTCGCACCACAGGGGGGTGCTAAAACTTTCTTT	CAFAPQGGAKTFF
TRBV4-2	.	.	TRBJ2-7	TGTGCCAGCAGCCAAGATCGGGGCTCCTACGAGCAGTACTTC	CASSQDRGSYEQYF
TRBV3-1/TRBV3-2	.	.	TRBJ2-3	TGTGCCAGCAGCCAAGGGTTCGTGCGGGGCACAGATACGCAGTATTTT	CASSQGFVRGTDTQYF
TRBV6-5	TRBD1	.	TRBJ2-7	TGTGCCAGCAGGAACAGGGGAGCCTACGAGCAGTACTTC	CASRNRGAYEQYF
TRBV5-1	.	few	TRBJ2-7	TGCGCCAGTGGGTTAGGCGGCTACGAGCAGTACTTC	CASGLGGYEQYF
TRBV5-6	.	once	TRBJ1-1	TGTGCCAGCAGCCCCGTCGGACAACGGAACACTGAAGCTTTCTTT	CASSPVGQRNTEAFF
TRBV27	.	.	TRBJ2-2	TGTGCCAGCAGTTTCGGCAGGGTCGGCGGGGAGCTGTTTTTT	CASSFGRVGGELFF
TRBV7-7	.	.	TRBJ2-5	TGTGCCAGCAGCCCAGGTCCGGCGGACTCCGGGGAGACCCAGTACTTC	CASSPGPADSGETQYF
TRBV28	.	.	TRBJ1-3	TGTGCCAGCAGTTTACTGGCCCCCGGGGGAAACACCATATATTTT	CASSLLAPGGNTIYF
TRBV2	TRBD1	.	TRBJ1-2	TGTGCCAGCAGCGAGGGGGCAGGGGGTGACTATGGCTACACCTTC	CASSEGAGGDYGYTF
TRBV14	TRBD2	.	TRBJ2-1	TGTGCCAGCAGCCAATTTGGGACTAGCGGGGGCGTTGAGCAGTTCTTC	CASSQFGTSGGVEQFF
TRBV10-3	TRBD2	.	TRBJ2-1	TGTGCCACCCGACTAGCGGGGGGACAGGGCGATGAGCAGTTCTTC	CATRLAGGQGDEQFF
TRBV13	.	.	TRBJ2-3	TGTGCCAGCAGCTTAGGGGTAGGGGCCGGAGATACGCAGTATTTT	CASSLGVGAGDTQYF
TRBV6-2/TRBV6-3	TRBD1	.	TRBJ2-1	TGTGCCAGCAGTTCACCGGGACAGGGGTTTTATGAGCAGTTCTTC	CASSSPGQGFYEQFF
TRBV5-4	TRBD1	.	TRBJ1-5	TGTACCAGCAGCCCGGACAGGGCTCAGCCCCAGCATTTT	CTSSPDRAQPQHF
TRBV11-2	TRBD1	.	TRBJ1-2	TGTGCCAGCAGAGGGGGTCTGACAGGGAAGCACTTCAACTATGGCTACACCTTC	CASRGGLTGKHFNYGYTF
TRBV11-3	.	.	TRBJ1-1	TGTGCCAGCAGCCTAGACAGAAGATCTAAAGCTTTCTTT	CASSLDRRSKAFF